This T cell receptor (beta chain) was identified during a study of T cells in localized non-small cell lung cancer. This CDR3 comprises 11 residues. CDR1 is DFQATT, CDR2 SNEGSKA, per germline (reference sequence). Trimming left V 0 bases short and J 13 bases short, with 10 bases between. Study conclusions and caveats: Uninvolved nearby lung showed the greatest T cell clonality, exceeding that found in tumor. Median detection of top 100 tumor clones in adjacent lung was under 75 clones.

Here immunoSEQ multiplex PCR was the method, and the copy in TCRdb shows in-frame clones only, minus some. The data show 35,000 to 50,000 clones, with 70% to 80% seen just once and 30% to 35% held by the top ten. Of note for this clone: The antigen is not known.

The TCR originated in a woman aged 40-69 years with stage II squamous cell lung carcinoma. Here the sequenced sample was PBMCs, taken before any cancer treatment. The chain combines TRBV20-1 with TRBJ1-5; D is possibly TRBD1 (6 bases). The CDR3 sequence: CSARDIRGQHF. The DNA of the CDR3 is TGCAGTGCTAGAGATATCAGGGGACAGCATTTT.